The entry below describes one T cell receptor beta chain. This clone was seen a single time. Its antigen remains undetermined. No base quality information exists; no much larger clone differs at one position. This sample is part of a study of Ad26.COV2.S vaccination and SARS-CoV-2 variants (TCRdb year 2021). Turning to the overall study: Vaccine-arm donors were drawn from COV1001, a multicentre, randomized, double-blind, placebo-controlled phase I-IIa trial of Ad26.COV2.S in healthy adults. TCRbeta repertoire sequencing was used to assess the specificity and breadth of SARS-CoV-2-reactive T cell receptors after Ad26.COV2.S vaccination. Ad26.COV2.S was administered intramuscularly at a dose of 5x10^10 or 1x10^11 viral particles, either as one shot or as two shots given 56 days apart. Throughout the experiments and outcome assessment, investigators stayed blinded to trial group allocation. The TCR-sequenced set comprised approximately 32 samples: around 20 Ad26.COV2.S vaccine recipients, 5 placebo recipients and 8 SARS-CoV-2 convalescent individuals. Trial participants were randomized into five groups of five, in which low-dose or high-dose Ad26.COV2.S was given once or twice, or placebo was given on both occasions. The full study reports these points: Comparable non-spike TCR breadth was observed between vaccine and placebo recipients, consistent with only spike being contained in the vaccine. Comparing responses between vaccine doses or regimens was not something the study was powered to do. The authors noted that total T cell responses may have been underestimated by the TCR breadth and depth analyses. After vaccination, substantial breadth of spike-specific CD8+ and CD4+ T cell responses was reported. Ad26.COV2.S recipients had higher spike-specific TCR breadth than placebo recipients (P = 0.0014).

The immunoSEQ Assay was used to sequence TCRbeta CDR3 regions. After extraction, genomic DNA underwent amplification by bias-controlled multiplex PCR, followed by high-throughput sequencing. The authors' pipeline ran thus. To quantify the absolute abundance of every unique TCRbeta CDR3 region, sequences were collapsed and filtered. T cell fraction was estimated by normalization of TCRbeta template counts to usable DNA, with usable DNA being measured through amplification of reference genes present in all nucleated cells. Repertoire TCRs were annotated as SARS-CoV-2-specific when V gene, CDR3 amino acid sequence and J gene were exactly matched to a known reactive TCR set. MIRA supplied the reference SARS-CoV-2 TCR set, which was filtered for enrichment in COVID-19-positive ImmuneCODE repertoires so that public or cross-reactive TCRs were removed. Based on the MIRA antigens, annotated TCRs were further analysed at the level of specific ORF or position within ORF. Breadth was defined as the number of annotated unique rearrangements divided by the total number of unique productive rearrangements, and depth was defined as the summed frequency of the annotated unique rearrangements. TCR breadth was compared between groups using two-sided Wilcoxon rank-sum tests. In TCRdb, the immuneACCESS table is reduced to in-frame sequences with V and J assigned. These tables do not hold every clone; where another copy was compared, an unresolved V gene accounts for under half, and the others remain unexplained. Clonal size and the V and J genes are those of that table, whereas D and trimming came from the DNA. This sample comprises some 450,000 clones, roughly 91% of them detected only once. Of the sample, roughly 4% falls within the top ten clones.

The treatment or condition label of this sample denotes: some 20 received Ad26.COV2.S at low or high dose, single or two shots; a few received placebo; per-sample allocation not given. Repertoires of vaccine and placebo recipients were sequenced from samples collected on day 63 after the first injection. In Cohort 1b, about 27 adults aged 18-55 years were enrolled at a single site in Boston, USA, between 29 July and 7 August 2020. Ad26.COV2.S consisted of a replication-incompetent adenovirus type 26 vector by which a prefusion-stabilized SARS-CoV-2 spike protein from the original Wuhan strain was expressed. The sequenced sample was peripheral blood, obtained in a trial of Ad26.COV2.S vaccine versus placebo. This receptor was identified in a person aged 18-65 years who received the Ad26.COV2.S COVID-19 vaccine or a placebo.

The CDR3 protein is CASSEGPGANVLTF. Read as DNA, the sequence is TGTGCCAGCAGTGAAGGGCCTGGGGCCAACGTCCTGACTTTC. The chain couples TRBV6-1 to TRBJ2-6; no D gene is confidently identified. Its CDR3 holds 14 amino acids, cysteine through phenylalanine. Solely the CDR3 DNA is kept, with 42 bases framed from the first base. Per the germline V gene, MNHNS is the CDR1 and SASEGT is the CDR2. The V and J ends are trimmed by 1 base and 2 bases, leaving 3 bases between them.